The next 10 T cell receptor beta chains were all read from a single sample in a study of PD-L1 blockade in urothelial cancer. Clones were sequenced by immunoSEQ multiplex PCR, and TCRdb holds only the in-frame ones, with some missing. The data hold 56,000 or so clones, with roughly 86% observed a single time. The specimen was PBMCs, collected around atezolizumab (anti-PD-L1) treatment. The receptors stem from a man aged 45-65 years with urothelial cancer.

The chain uses TRBV29-1 and TRBJ1-1; weak D call: TRBD1 (5 bases). CDR1 SQVTM and CDR2 ANQGSEA come from the germline V gene. The CDR3 consists of 11 residues. The V end lost 6 bases, the J end lost 1 base, and 6 bases lay between the germline ends. The CDR3 is CSVQGNTEAFF. The CDR3 DNA follows: TGCAGCGTGCAGGGGAACACTGAAGCTTTCTTT.

This rearrangement joins TRBV27 to TRBJ2-2, with D possibly TRBD2 on 6 matching bases. Trimming took off 6 bases at V and 0 bases at J, with 8 bases between the two ends. Germline loops: CDR1 MNHEY, CDR2 SMNVEV (reference sequence). This CDR3 spans 14 amino acids. CDR3 residues: CASRLAPNTGELFF. The CDR3 DNA follows: TGTGCCAGCAGACTAGCTCCGAACACCGGGGAGCTGTTTTTT.

The chain uses TRBV5-5 and TRBJ2-6, with D tentatively TRBD1 (5 bases). Trimming removed 7 bases at V and 2 bases at J, with 16 bases between. Germline CDR1 and CDR2: SGHKS and YYEKEE (reference sequence). The CDR3 length is 16 residues. CDR3 residues: CASVVGAFPGANVLTF. Here the CDR3 DNA reads TGTGCCAGCGTTGTAGGGGCTTTTCCTGGGGCCAACGTCCTGACTTTC.

V and J are TRBV5-1 and TRBJ2-5; a possible D gene is TRBD1 (5 bases). V lost 4 bases and J lost 2, with 15 bases in between. This CDR3 comprises 15 residues. From germline, CDR1 is SGHRS and CDR2 YFSETQ. Here the CDR3 reads CASSPLMGRQETQYF. The CDR3 DNA reads TGCGCCAGCAGCCCCTTAATGGGGCGGCAAGAGACCCAGTACTTC.

The table lists this clone with a few counts. The rearrangement uses TRBV5-1 and TRBJ2-1, with 15 bases lining up with TRBD2. CDR1 is SGHRS and CDR2 is YFSETQ in the germline V gene. Unmatched junction bases numbered 10, after V lost 6 bases and J lost 9 bases. The CDR3 is made up of 16 amino acids. For the CDR3, the DNA is TGCGCCAGCACTCGATCGGGGGGACTAGCGGGAGGTGAGCAGTTCTTC. As protein: CASTRSGGLAGGEQFF. Looking up the rest from reference TRBV5-1 and TRBJ2-1 gives the full variable domain: KAGVTQTPRYLIKTRGQQVTLSCSPISGHRSVSWYQQTPGQGLQFLFEYFSETQRNKGNFPGRFSGRQFSNSRSEMNVSTLELGDSALYLCASTRSGGLAGGEQFFGPGTRLTVL.

This clone was recorded a few times. The genes are TRBV5-4 and TRBJ2-1, with TRBD1 matching over 10 bases. The germline gives CDR1 SGHNT, CDR2 YYREEE (reference sequence). CDR3 size: 15 residues. J gave up 7 bases and V 2 bases, and 6 bases lay outside the gene matches. The CDR3 protein is CASSLDRGQWNEQFF. In nucleotides, the CDR3 is TGTGCCAGCAGCTTAGACAGGGGGCAATGGAATGAGCAGTTCTTC. The variable domain in full, with the rest retrieved from reference TRBV5-4 and TRBJ2-1, is ETGVTQSPTHLIKTRGQQVTLRCSSQSGHNTVSWYQQALGQGPQFIFQYYREEENGRGNFPPRFSGLQFPNYSSELNVNALELDDSALYLCASSLDRGQWNEQFFGPGTRLTVL.

A single count supports this clone. This chain's CDR3 is CASSVVAGGDTQYF. The DNA for the CDR3 is TGTGCCAGCAGCGTAGTGGCGGGAGGAGATACGCAGTATTTT. The chain joins TRBV9 to TRBJ2-3; 8 bases match TRBD2. The CDR3 consists of 14 residues. V trimming: 0 bases; J trimming: 5 bases; junction bases outside the gene matches: 2. The germline gives CDR1 SGDLS, CDR2 YYNGEE.

The gene calls are TRBV30 and TRBJ2-3, with 9 positions matching TRBD2. The V gene end was trimmed by 0 bases and the J gene end by 2 bases; junction bases not matched to a gene: 12. CDR1 is GTSNPN and CDR2 is SVGIG in the germline V gene (reference sequence). This CDR3 comprises 18 residues. The CDR3 DNA sequence: TGTGCCTGGAGTGTCCGGGGGTCGCTAGCGGGATACACAGATACGCAGTATTTT. Encoded protein: CAWSVRGSLAGYTDTQYF.

This clone appeared once. The chain is built from TRBV6-5 and TRBJ1-2; D is undetermined. Germline V gene lookup returns CDR1 MNHEY and CDR2 SVGAGI. The CDR3 contains 14 residues. Trimming removed 4 bases at V and 1 base at J, with 10 bases between. The CDR3 loop reads CASSFTTLNYGYTF. CDR3 bases: TGTGCCAGCAGTTTTACGACACTTAACTATGGCTACACCTTC.

This chain links TRBV5-4 with TRBJ2-7; 7 bases align to TRBD1. Germline V gene lookup returns CDR1 SGHNT and CDR2 YYREEE (reference sequence). V trimming: 4 bases; J trimming: 4 bases; junction bases outside the gene matches: 11. The CDR3 loop spans 15 amino acids. Here the CDR3 reads CASSRNTGVSYEQYF. CDR3 sequence (DNA): TGTGCCAGCAGCCGGAACACAGGGGTTTCTTACGAGCAGTACTTC.